Shown below are 28 T cell receptor beta chains from a single sample sequenced in a study of OX40 agonist ivuxolimab in advanced cancers. The assay was immunoSEQ multiplex PCR, and TCRdb's table has in-frame clones only and misses some. This table has tens of thousands of clones, around 90% appearing once. The sequencing here drew on CD4+ or CD8+ T cells sorted from blood, taken in a trial of the OX40 agonist ivuxolimab. Receptors originate from an adult with an advanced solid tumor such as melanoma, head and neck, liver or kidney cancer.

V and J are TRBV5-6 and TRBJ2-1, with D unclear. V was pared by 2 bases and J by 4 bases, with 4 bases between. Germline-derived CDR1 and CDR2 are SGHDT and YYEEEE. This CDR3 is built from 12 residues. DNA for the CDR3: TGTGCCAGCAGCTTATCTTACAATGAGCAGTTCTTC. It is translated as CASSLSYNEQFF.

The chain has TRBV6-1 and TRBJ2-1; TRBD2 aligns across 8 bases. CDR1 is MNHNS and CDR2 is SASEGT in the germline V gene. This CDR3 is built from 14 residues. V lost 6 bases to trimming and J lost 8 bases; unmatched junction nucleotides: 9. The CDR3 DNA reads TGTGCCAGCAGGAGGGGACTAGAGGCGGATGAGCAGTTCTTC. Its translation: CASRRGLEADEQFF.

The chain joins TRBV28 to TRBJ1-5; 7 nucleotides line up with TRBD1. Germline V lookup: CDR1 MDHEN, CDR2 SYDVKM. V gave up 7 bases and J gave up 9 bases; unmatched junction bases: 9. This CDR3 is built from 13 residues. The CDR3 loop is CASTGTVLGPQHF. CDR3 nucleotides: TGTGCCAGCACGGGGACAGTCTTAGGGCCCCAGCATTTT.

This chain links TRBV19 with TRBJ1-2; the D is unclear. V lost 4 bases and J 4 bases, leaving 19 bases between the germline ends. CDR3 length: 16 amino acids. From germline, CDR1 is LNHDA and CDR2 SQIVND (reference sequence). As DNA, the CDR3 is TGTGCCAGTAGTACCAATGACGGCATTTGGAGCTATGGCTACACCTTC. Protein: CASSTNDGIWSYGYTF.

V is TRBV7-2 and J is TRBJ2-6, with a tentative D call TRBD1 (6 bases). There are 16 residues in the CDR3. Germline values: CDR1 SGHTA, CDR2 FQGNSA. Trimming left V 1 base short and J 4 bases short, with 11 bases between. This CDR3 reads CASSLVWTVGANVLTF. The CDR3 nucleotides are TGTGCCAGCAGCTTAGTATGGACAGTCGGGGCCAACGTCCTGACTTTC.

The V call is TRBV19, the J call TRBJ2-1, with 9 bases aligning to TRBD1. The junction had 8 bases not matched to a gene; V was cut back by 5 bases and J by 6 bases. This CDR3 region has 15 residues. Germline assignment: CDR1 LNHDA and CDR2 SQIVND (reference sequence). CDR3 bases: TGTGCCAGTAGTCCGACGACAGGGGGGATCAATGAGCAGTTCTTC. Translated: CASSPTTGGINEQFF.

The chain links TRBV13 to TRBJ2-5; 9 nucleotides line up with TRBD1. V was pared by 5 bases and J by 11 bases, with 15 bases of the junction left unmatched. In germline, CDR1 is PRHDT, CDR2 FYEKMQ (reference sequence). The CDR3 extends over 15 amino acids. CDR3 DNA: TGTGCCAGCAGCGAGGACAGGGGTACAGATCTGAGGCAGTACTTC. Protein sequence: CASSEDRGTDLRQYF.

The rearrangement joins TRBV7-2 to TRBJ2-3; weak D call: TRBD2 (5 bases). Between the trimmed V and J ends, which lost 1 base and 10 bases, there was a span of 18 bases. The CDR3 sequence is 15 residues long. Germline V gene data show CDR1 as SGHTA and CDR2 as FQGNSA. The CDR3 sequence is CASSLGSGAPEAQYF. The CDR3 bases are TGTGCCAGCAGCTTAGGGAGCGGCGCGCCGGAGGCGCAGTATTTT.

The chain is built from TRBV9 and TRBJ2-3; 9 bases are shared with TRBD2. This CDR3 has 15 amino acids. Germline CDR1 and CDR2: SGDLS and YYNGEE. The V segment lost 3 bases and the J segment 0 bases; nucleotides outside the gene matches: 2. The CDR3 DNA follows: TGTGCCAGCAGCGCCGGGACTAGCAGCACAGATACGCAGTATTTT. This gives the protein CASSAGTSSTDTQYF.

The J gene is TRBJ1-4, the V gene TRBV4-1; 7 nucleotides match TRBD1. CDR3 length: 16 amino acids. Germline-derived CDR1 and CDR2 are MGHRA and YSYEKL. The J segment lost 3 bases and the V segment lost 5 bases, leaving 9 bases of the junction unmatched. The CDR3 here is CASSSGGGRPNEKLFF. The CDR3 DNA follows: TGCGCCAGCAGCTCAGGGGGGGGCAGGCCTAATGAAAAACTGTTTTTT.

J is TRBJ2-1 and V is TRBV4-2; 9 nucleotides agree with TRBD2. CDR3 length: 17 amino acids. Per germline, CDR1 LGHNA and CDR2 YNFKEQ. V trimming: 3 bases; J trimming: 4 bases; junction bases outside the gene matches: 10. The CDR3 coding sequence is TGTGCCAGCAGCCAGCCACAGATCCTAGCGGGGTACAATGAGCAGTTCTTC. Translating it yields CASSQPQILAGYNEQFF.

This clone showed up just once. This chain links TRBV6-6 with TRBJ2-7; perhaps TRBD1 as D (5 bases). In germline, CDR1 is MNHNY, CDR2 SVGAGI (reference sequence). Trimming took 0 bases from V and 3 from J, leaving 9 bases between them. The CDR3 runs 14 residues. The CDR3 reads CASSYSSQGYEQYF. CDR3 bases: TGTGCCAGCAGTTACTCGAGCCAGGGCTACGAGCAGTACTTC.

V and J are TRBV4-3 and TRBJ2-3; TRBD1 aligns across 10 bases. The CDR3 length is 18 residues. Germline values: CDR1 LGHNA, CDR2 YSLEER. V trimming: 0 bases; J trimming: 2 bases; junction bases outside the gene matches: 8. The chain's CDR3 is CASSQDPGDRGYTDTQYF. The CDR3 DNA reads as TGCGCCAGCAGCCAAGATCCAGGGGACAGGGGCTACACAGATACGCAGTATTTT.

V and J are TRBV14 and TRBJ1-2; 8 nucleotides align to TRBD1. Germline loops: CDR1 SGHDN, CDR2 FVKESK. The CDR3 contains 14 residues. V lost 2 bases and J lost 5; bases outside the gene matches: 4. CDR3 bases: TGTGCCAGCAGCCAACGGGACAGGTGGTATGGCTACACCTTC. Residues: CASSQRDRWYGYTF. Together with reference TRBV14 and TRBJ1-2, the CDR3 gives the full variable domain: EAGVTQFPSHSVIEKGQTVTLRCDPISGHDNLYWYRRVMGKEIKFLLHFVKESKQDESGMPNNRFLAERTGGTYSTLKVQPAELEDSGVYFCASSQRDRWYGYTFGSGTRLTVV.

The genes are TRBV30 and TRBJ2-6; the D gene is possibly TRBD1 (5 bases). CDR3 length: 13 amino acids. The germline V gene encodes CDR1 GTSNPN and CDR2 SVGIG (reference sequence). V was pared by 4 bases and J by 4 bases, with 8 bases between. In nucleotides, the CDR3 is TGTGCCTGGACAGGGTTGGGGGCCAACGTCCTGACTTTC. This translates into CAWTGLGANVLTF.

V and J are TRBV7-8 and TRBJ2-1; the D is unclear. The CDR3 sequence is 13 residues long. V was trimmed by 0 bases and J by 10 bases, leaving 10 bases between them. Germline CDR1 SGHVS, CDR2 FQNEAQ. The chain's CDR3 is CASSLANVGEQFF. CDR3 coding DNA: TGTGCCAGCAGCTTAGCTAATGTTGGCGAGCAGTTCTTC.

Relative to its sample, this clone is medium-sized. The V and J genes are TRBV19 and TRBJ1-2; tentative D call: TRBD1 (6 bases). The CDR3 is made up of 15 amino acids. The germline V and J ends were trimmed by 5 bases and 6 bases, with 19 bases remaining between them. Germline CDR1 reads LNHDA; CDR2 reads SQIVND (reference sequence). The CDR3 reads CASSSPARQDHGYTF. Here the CDR3 DNA reads TGTGCCAGTAGTTCCCCCGCCAGACAGGACCATGGCTACACCTTC. Complete variable domain (other parts from reference TRBV19 and TRBJ1-2): DGGITQSPKYLFRKEGQNVTLSCEQNLNHDAMYWYRQDPGQGLRLIYYSQIVNDFQKGDIAEGYSVSREKKESFPLTVTSAQKNPTAFYLCASSSPARQDHGYTFGSGTRLTVV.

The chain employs TRBV18 and TRBJ1-1; a possible D gene is TRBD1 (5 bases). Germline V gene lookup returns CDR1 KGHSH and CDR2 LQKENI. This CDR3 spans 15 amino acids. Trimming stripped 1 base from V and 1 base from J, with 10 bases between. The CDR3 spells CASSPLVQGNTEAFF. CDR3 bases: TGTGCCAGCTCACCACTGGTGCAGGGGAACACTGAAGCTTTCTTT.

The chain is built from TRBV18 and TRBJ2-4; TRBD1 agrees at 8 bases. Germline CDR1 is KGHSH and CDR2 is LQKENI. The trim removed 2 bases at V and 0 bases at J, leaving 6 bases unmatched. This CDR3 comprises 17 residues. CDR3 in amino acids: CASSPGQGPSAKNIQYF. DNA for the CDR3: TGTGCCAGCTCACCAGGACAGGGACCCTCAGCCAAAAACATTCAGTACTTC.

The V call is TRBV11-2, the J call TRBJ2-5; 7 nucleotides line up with TRBD1. V was clipped by 5 bases and J by 5 bases; unmatched bases: 11. Germline loops: CDR1 SGHAT, CDR2 FQNNGV. The CDR3 is 15 amino acids. In DNA, the CDR3 is TGTGCCAGCAGCCCAGGGTACAGGGGCGGGGAGACCCAGTACTTC. Residues: CASSPGYRGGETQYF.

The chain is built from TRBV28 and TRBJ2-1; D uncertain. The germline V and J ends were trimmed by 5 bases and 4 bases, with 6 bases remaining between them. The CDR3 consists of 12 residues. Looked up from germline, CDR1 is MDHEN and CDR2 is SYDVKM. This CDR3 is CASSPTYNEQFF. The CDR3 DNA reads TGTGCCAGCAGTCCGACATACAATGAGCAGTTCTTC.

The gene calls are TRBV7-9 and TRBJ2-1, with 8 bases matching TRBD1. With 5 bases clipped from V and 10 bases from J, the junction kept 4 bases outside the gene matches. The CDR3 has 12 amino acids. Germline CDR1 reads SEHNR; CDR2 reads FQNEAQ (reference sequence). The CDR3 DNA is TGTGCCAGCAGCCCACAGGGGGTAGAGCAGTTCTTC. This gives the protein CASSPQGVEQFF.

This chain connects TRBV5-6 to TRBJ2-5; 10 bases align to TRBD2. Losses at the gene ends were 4 bases for V and 5 bases for J; bases not matched to a gene: 8. CDR1 is SGHDT and CDR2 is YYEEEE in the germline V gene. This CDR3 has 15 residues. CDR3 sequence: CASSHVGGLAETQYF. CDR3 bases: TGTGCCAGCAGCCACGTCGGGGGACTAGCGGAGACCCAGTACTTC. Complete variable domain (other parts from reference TRBV5-6 and TRBJ2-5): DAGVTQSPTHLIKTRGQQVTLRCSPKSGHDTVSWYQQALGQGPQFIFQYYEEEERQRGNFPDRFSGHQFPNYSSELNVNALLLGDSALYLCASSHVGGLAETQYFGPGTRLLVL.

The chain joins TRBV9 to TRBJ2-7; 7 bases fit TRBD2. CDR3 size: 15 residues. With V trimmed by 0 bases and J by 4 bases, 7 bases remained unmatched. CDR1 is SGDLS, CDR2 YYNGEE, per germline. CDR3 nucleotides: TGTGCCAGCAGCGTAGGCCTAGCGGAGACTTACGAGCAGTACTTC. Protein sequence: CASSVGLAETYEQYF. Supplemented by reference TRBV9 and TRBJ2-7, the full variable domain reads DSGVTQTPKHLITATGQRVTLRCSPRSGDLSVYWYQQSLDQGLQFLIQYYNGEERAKGNILERFSAQQFPDLHSELNLSSLELGDSALYFCASSVGLAETYEQYFGPGTRLTVT.

This CDR3 is CASSSVGLAKNIQYF. The CDR3 DNA follows: TGTGCCAGCAGCTCGGTCGGACTAGCCAAAAACATTCAGTACTTC. V and J are TRBV7-8 and TRBJ2-4, with a weak D call TRBD2 (5 bases). The germline V gene encodes CDR1 SGHVS and CDR2 FQNEAQ. Trimming stripped 4 bases from V and 0 bases from J, with 10 bases between. The CDR3 loop spans 15 amino acids.

This chain links TRBV6-4 with TRBJ2-2, with D possibly TRBD2 on 6 matching bases. Germline assignment: CDR1 MRHNA and CDR2 SNTAGT. V was trimmed by 3 bases and J by 2 bases, leaving 16 bases between them. The CDR3 covers 17 residues. CDR3 nucleotide sequence: TGTGCCAGCAGTGATCTACCCGGGACTCCCAACACCGGGGAGCTGTTTTTT. Translation gives CASSDLPGTPNTGELFF.

The genes are TRBV7-2 and TRBJ2-2, with D perhaps TRBD2 (5 bases). With 4 bases removed from V and 6 bases from J, the gap between germline ends came to 12 bases. The CDR3 contains 14 residues. The germline CDR1 and CDR2 sequences are SGHTA and FQGNSA. CDR3 in amino acids: CASSSWTAAGELFF. CDR3 DNA: TGTGCCAGCAGCTCTTGGACTGCGGCCGGGGAGCTGTTTTTT.

This rearrangement joins TRBV19 to TRBJ1-1, with 7 bases matching TRBD1. J lost 2 bases, V lost 4 bases, and 4 bases had no gene match. Germline CDR1 reads LNHDA; CDR2 reads SQIVND (reference sequence). The length of the CDR3 is 14 residues. In DNA form, the CDR3 reads TGTGCCAGTAGTACCGGACAGGCCAACACTGAAGCTTTCTTT. It is translated as CASSTGQANTEAFF.